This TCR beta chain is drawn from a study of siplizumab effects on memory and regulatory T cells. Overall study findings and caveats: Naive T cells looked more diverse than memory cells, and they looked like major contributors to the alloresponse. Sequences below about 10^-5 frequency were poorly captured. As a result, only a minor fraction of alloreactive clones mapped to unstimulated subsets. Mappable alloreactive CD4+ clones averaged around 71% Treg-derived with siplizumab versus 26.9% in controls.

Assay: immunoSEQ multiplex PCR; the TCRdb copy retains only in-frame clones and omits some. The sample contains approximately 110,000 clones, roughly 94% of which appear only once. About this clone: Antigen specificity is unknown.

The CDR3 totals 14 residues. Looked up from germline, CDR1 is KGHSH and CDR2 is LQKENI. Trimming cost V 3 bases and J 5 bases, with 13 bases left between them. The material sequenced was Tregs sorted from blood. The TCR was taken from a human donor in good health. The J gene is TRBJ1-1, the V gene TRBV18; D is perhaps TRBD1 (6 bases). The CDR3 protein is CASSPYTGRTEAFF. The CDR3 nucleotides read TGTGCCAGCTCACCGTACACAGGGCGGACTGAAGCTTTCTTT.